This passage covers 13 T cell receptor beta chains from one sample sequenced in a study of T cell responses to AZD1222 COVID-19 vaccine (dated by TCRdb to 2020 to 2022). Library creation used the immunoSEQ multiplex PCR assay. TCRdb's version of the immuneACCESS table is confined to in-frame rearrangements and falls short of the full clone set. An unresolved V gene accounts for under half of the shortfall where checked; the remainder is of unknown origin. Recorded for this sample are some 120,000 clones; 80% to 90% of them occurred a single time. The ten top clones hold around 1.6% of the sample. This specimen's time point label, interpreted: baseline before first vaccination. The input for sequencing was peripheral blood, taken on day 0 of AZD1222 vaccination. The receptor source for this set is an adult in good health.

The chain combines TRBV3-1 (or the pseudogene TRBV3-2) with TRBJ1-2, with 8 bases matching TRBD1. The germline gives CDR1 LGHDT, CDR2 YNNKEL (reference sequence). This CDR3 has 14 residues. The V gene end was trimmed by 5 bases and the J gene end by 2 bases; junction bases not matched to a gene: 4. The CDR3, as DNA: TGTGCCAGCAGCTTTGACAGGGGAAACTATGGCTACACCTTC. It codes for CASSFDRGNYGYTF.

This chain links TRBV7-3 with TRBJ1-1; unclear D gene. Germline V gives CDR1 SGHTA, CDR2 FQGTGA. Trimming shortened V by 4 bases and J by 11 bases, and 17 bases separated the two germline ends. The CDR3 extends over 13 amino acids. The CDR3, as DNA: TGTGCCAGCAGCTCCTCGGGGAGTCGAGAGGCTTTCTTT. It specifies CASSSSGSREAFF.

This rearrangement joins TRBV14 to TRBJ1-2; no definite D call. Trimming removed 2 bases from V and 4 bases from J, with 11 bases in between. Germline assignment: CDR1 SGHDN and CDR2 FVKESK. This CDR3 region has 14 residues. CDR3 bases: TGTGCCAGCAGCCAAAGGACTATGGGCTATGGCTACACCTTC. It yields the protein CASSQRTMGYGYTF.

CDR3 in DNA: TGCGCCAGCGCCCATAGGGGGCCCTACAATGAGCAGTTCTTC. This gives the protein CASAHRGPYNEQFF. The rearrangement links TRBV5-1 to TRBJ2-1; 7 nucleotides line up with TRBD1. CDR1 and CDR2 (germline): SGHRS, YFSETQ. This CDR3 region has 14 residues. With 7 bases clipped from V and 2 bases from J, the junction kept 6 bases outside the gene matches.

The rearrangement joins TRBV6-6 to TRBJ1-3, with 10 nucleotides matching TRBD1. In germline, CDR1 is MNHNY, CDR2 SVGAGI (reference sequence). V lost 5 bases to trimming and J lost 1 base; unmatched junction nucleotides: 11. The CDR3 spans 18 residues. Here the CDR3 reads CASSRRQGAQRSGNTIYF. The CDR3 DNA sequence: TGTGCCAGCAGTCGTCGACAGGGGGCGCAAAGGTCTGGAAACACCATATATTTT.

This clone was seen a few times. This chain links TRBV19 with TRBJ2-3; the D call may be TRBD1 or TRBD2 (6 bases each). With 7 bases removed from V and 5 bases from J, the gap between germline ends came to 22 bases. The CDR3 totals 16 residues. Germline CDR1 is LNHDA and CDR2 is SQIVND (reference sequence). The CDR3 sequence: CASNKRGESGKDTQYF. The CDR3 nucleotides read TGTGCCAGTAACAAAAGGGGGGAGTCCGGGAAAGATACGCAGTATTTT.

The V and J genes are TRBV12-5 and TRBJ1-1, with TRBD1 matching over 7 bases. CDR3 size: 14 residues. With 1 base clipped from V and 3 bases from J, the junction kept 2 bases outside the gene matches. From germline, CDR1 is LGHNT and CDR2 FRNRAP. CDR3 region: CASGLGTGYTEAFF. The CDR3, as DNA: TGTGCTAGTGGTTTGGGGACAGGATACACTGAAGCTTTCTTT.

The CDR3 is CASSGMSGLGTGELFF. The CDR3 DNA is TGTGCCAGTAGTGGTATGTCAGGTTTAGGCACCGGGGAGCTGTTTTTT. This chain uses TRBV19 with TRBJ2-2; D is undetermined. Germline V gene lookup returns CDR1 LNHDA and CDR2 SQIVND (reference sequence). V lost 5 bases, J lost 4 bases, and 17 bases lay in between. This CDR3 comprises 16 residues. The full variable domain, its missing parts supplied by reference TRBV19 and TRBJ2-2, is DGGITQSPKYLFRKEGQNVTLSCEQNLNHDAMYWYRQDPGQGLRLIYYSQIVNDFQKGDIAEGYSVSREKKESFPLTVTSAQKNPTAFYLCASSGMSGLGTGELFFGEGSRLTVL.

The chain recombines TRBV6-5 with TRBJ1-1; 7 nucleotides match TRBD1. The ends lost 5 bases at V and 1 base at J; junction bases unmatched: 7. Germline assignment: CDR1 MNHEY and CDR2 SVGAGI. This CDR3 has 15 residues. The CDR3 DNA reads as TGTGCCAGCAGTCCACAGGGGTCGCCGAACACTGAAGCTTTCTTT. Translated: CASSPQGSPNTEAFF.

The CDR3 sequence: CASSLSTGNYGYTF. As DNA, the CDR3 is TGTGCCAGCAGCCTTAGCACCGGTAACTATGGCTACACCTTC. The gene calls are TRBV11-2 and TRBJ1-2; D is undetermined. The CDR3 contains 14 residues. V shed 5 bases and J shed 1 base, with 11 bases lying between them. Germline V gene lookup returns CDR1 SGHAT and CDR2 FQNNGV.

The J gene is TRBJ2-5, the V gene TRBV7-2, with D unresolved. The V and J ends lost 3 bases and 5 bases respectively, with 13 bases between them. Germline V gene sequence: CDR1 SGHTA, CDR2 FQGNSA. The CDR3 has 14 residues. CDR3 nucleotide sequence: TGTGCCAGCAGCTTTTTCCTCCAACGGGAGACCCAGTACTTC. Protein product: CASSFFLQRETQYF. Full variable domain (rest looked up from reference TRBV7-2 and TRBJ2-5): GAGVSQSPSNKVTEKGKDVELRCDPISGHTALYWYRQSLGQGLEFLIYFQGNSAPDKSGLPSDRFSAERTGGSVSTLTIQRTQQEDSAVYLCASSFFLQRETQYFGPGTRLLVL.

This rearrangement joins TRBV24-1 to TRBJ1-6; 7 bases are a match to TRBD1. V lost 4 bases to trimming and J lost 10 bases; unmatched junction nucleotides: 3. Germline V gene lookup returns CDR1 KGHDR and CDR2 SFDVKD. This CDR3 contains 13 residues. The CDR3 spells CATSETGQSPLHF. CDR3 sequence (DNA): TGTGCCACCAGTGAGACAGGGCAATCACCCCTCCACTTT.

This chain links TRBV2 with TRBJ1-4; 10 nucleotides line up with TRBD1. This CDR3 is 14 amino acids long. J lost 8 bases, V lost 5 bases, and 5 bases had no gene match. Per germline, CDR1 SNHLY and CDR2 FYNNEI. CDR3 in DNA: TGTGCCAGCAGTCGGGACAGGGGAAGGGAAAAACTGTTTTTT. Its protein is CASSRDRGREKLFF.